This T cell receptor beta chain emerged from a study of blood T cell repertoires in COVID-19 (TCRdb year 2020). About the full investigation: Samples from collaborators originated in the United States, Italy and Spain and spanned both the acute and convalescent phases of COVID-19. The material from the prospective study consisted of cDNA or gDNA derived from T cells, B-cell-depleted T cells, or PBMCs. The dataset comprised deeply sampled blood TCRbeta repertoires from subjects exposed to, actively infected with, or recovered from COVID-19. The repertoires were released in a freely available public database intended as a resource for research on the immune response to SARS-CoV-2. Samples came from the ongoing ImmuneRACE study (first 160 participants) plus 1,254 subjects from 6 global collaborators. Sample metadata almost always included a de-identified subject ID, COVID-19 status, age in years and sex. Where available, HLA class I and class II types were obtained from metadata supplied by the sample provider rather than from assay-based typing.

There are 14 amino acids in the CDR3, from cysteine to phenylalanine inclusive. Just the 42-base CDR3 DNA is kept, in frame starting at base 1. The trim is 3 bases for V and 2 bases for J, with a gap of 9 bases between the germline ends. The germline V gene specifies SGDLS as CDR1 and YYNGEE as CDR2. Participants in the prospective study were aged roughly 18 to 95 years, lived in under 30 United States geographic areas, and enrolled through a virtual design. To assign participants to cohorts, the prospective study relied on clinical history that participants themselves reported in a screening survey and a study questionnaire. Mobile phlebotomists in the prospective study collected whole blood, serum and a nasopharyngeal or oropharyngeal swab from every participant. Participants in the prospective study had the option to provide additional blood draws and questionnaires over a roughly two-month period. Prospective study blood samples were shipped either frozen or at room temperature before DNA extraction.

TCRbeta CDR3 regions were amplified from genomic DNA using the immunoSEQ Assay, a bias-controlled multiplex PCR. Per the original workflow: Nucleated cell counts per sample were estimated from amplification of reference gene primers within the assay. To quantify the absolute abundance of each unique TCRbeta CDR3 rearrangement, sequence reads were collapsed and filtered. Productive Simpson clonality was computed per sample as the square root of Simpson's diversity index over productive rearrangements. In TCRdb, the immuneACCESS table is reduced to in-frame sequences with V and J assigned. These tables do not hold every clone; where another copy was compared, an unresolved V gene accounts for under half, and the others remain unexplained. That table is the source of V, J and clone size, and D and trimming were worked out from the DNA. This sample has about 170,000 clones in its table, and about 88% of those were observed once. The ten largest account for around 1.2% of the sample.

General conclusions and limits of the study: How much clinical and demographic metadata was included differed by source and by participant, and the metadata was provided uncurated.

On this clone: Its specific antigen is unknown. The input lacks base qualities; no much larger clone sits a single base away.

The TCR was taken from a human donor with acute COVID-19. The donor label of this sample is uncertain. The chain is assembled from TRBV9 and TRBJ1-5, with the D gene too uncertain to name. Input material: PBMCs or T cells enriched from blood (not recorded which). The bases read TGTGCCAGCAGCGCGGGTCTCCGCAATCAGCCCCAGCATTTT. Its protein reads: CASSAGLRNQPQHF.